This is a list of T cell receptor beta chains from one sample in a study of a mutant IDH1 vaccine in newly diagnosed glioma. Clones were sequenced by immunoSEQ multiplex PCR, and TCRdb holds only the in-frame ones, with some missing. The sample holds approximately 52,000 clones, 70% to 80% seen once. The material sequenced was PBMCs, taken from a glioma patient treated with radiotherapy, temozolomide or both. The receptor source for this set is a woman aged 40-49 years with glioma. Both conserved end residues are part of each CDR3. The order of the fields is CDR3 protein, CDR3 DNA, D gene, V gene, J gene, clone size. The D gene is left open where the match is weak. Some rows mark clone size as missing; the rest say once, few, many or name a class of expanded clone.

CASSEGSGGAGGELFF	TGTGCCAGCAGTGAGGGCAGCGGGGGGGCAGGCGGGGAGCTGTTTTTT	TRBD2	TRBV25-1	TRBJ2-2	.
CASSSGSPEVSPQHF	TGTGCCAGCAGTTCAGGATCACCCGAGGTATCTCCCCAGCATTTT	.	TRBV6-6	TRBJ1-5	.
CASSHSGGQGYYGYTF	TGTGCCAGCAGCCATTCCGGGGGACAGGGGTACTATGGCTACACCTTC	TRBD1	TRBV5-4	TRBJ1-2	.
CASSESNEQYF	TGCGCCAGCAGTGAGTCGAACGAGCAGTACTTC	.	TRBV10-1	TRBJ2-7	.
CASSQEMGLAGGLLTYEQYF	TGCGCCAGCAGCCAAGAGATGGGCTTAGCGGGGGGGCTGCTAACCTACGAGCAGTACTTC	TRBD2	TRBV4-3	TRBJ2-7	.
CASSQVKRDTGELFF	TGCGCCAGCAGCCAAGTAAAAAGGGACACCGGGGAGCTGTTTTTT	.	TRBV4-3	TRBJ2-2	few
CAWSPAGGEKLFF	TGTGCCTGGAGCCCGGCCGGTGGTGAAAAACTGTTTTTT	.	TRBV30	TRBJ1-4	once
CASSFSRAEKLFF	TGTGCCAGCAGCTTCTCCAGGGCTGAAAAACTGTTTTTT	.	TRBV5-6	TRBJ1-4	few
CASSAPRGSSSYNEQFF	TGTGCCAGCAGCGCCCCCAGGGGATCCAGCTCCTACAATGAGCAGTTCTTC	.	TRBV9	TRBJ2-1	once
CASSFGQVQETQYF	TGCGCCAGCAGCTTCGGACAGGTACAAGAGACCCAGTACTTC	TRBD1	TRBV5-1	TRBJ2-5	.
CATSPTPGGMSYEQYF	TGTGCCACCAGCCCGACCCCCGGGGGGATGTCCTACGAGCAGTACTTC	TRBD2	TRBV15	TRBJ2-7	.
CASSLDRATYGYTF	TGTGCCAGCAGCTTAGACAGGGCGACCTATGGCTACACCTTC	.	TRBV11-2	TRBJ1-2	few
CASGFDSLGNQPQHF	TGTGCTAGTGGTTTCGACAGCTTGGGCAATCAGCCCCAGCATTTT	.	TRBV12-5	TRBJ1-5	.
CASSPRENNQPQHF	TGTGCCAGCAGCCCTAGGGAGAACAATCAGCCCCAGCATTTT	.	TRBV7-6	TRBJ1-5	.
CASSLEVGGVGDTEAFF	TGCGCCAGCAGCTTGGAGGTGGGAGGGGTAGGTGACACTGAAGCTTTCTTT	.	TRBV5-1	TRBJ1-1	.
CASSSPPRAEAFF	TGTGCCAGCAGCTCACCGCCCCGGGCTGAAGCTTTCTTT	.	TRBV5-4	TRBJ1-1	few
CASSERIIGYTF	TGTGCCAGCAGTGAACGGATCATCGGCTACACCTTC	.	TRBV6-1	TRBJ1-2	.
CASSLVLAGGTDTQYF	TGTGCCAGCAGCTTAGTCCTAGCGGGGGGGACAGATACGCAGTATTTT	TRBD2	TRBV7-9	TRBJ2-3	.
CASSWGRVRVNYGYTF	TGTGCCAGCAGCTGGGGCCGTGTCAGGGTTAACTATGGCTACACCTTC	.	TRBV5-4	TRBJ1-2	.
CAWSRNRADTEAFF	TGTGCCTGGAGTAGGAACAGGGCGGACACTGAAGCTTTCTTT	.	TRBV30	TRBJ1-1	few
CASPVKVGTGALNEKLFF	TGTGCCAGCCCCGTGAAGGTGGGGACAGGGGCCCTAAATGAAAAACTGTTTTTT	TRBD1	TRBV9	TRBJ1-4	.
CASSSELYRGAFF	TGTGCCAGCAGCTCAGAACTTTATCGCGGGGCTTTCTTT	.	TRBV11-2	TRBJ1-1	.
CASQGFNYEQYF	TGCGCCAGCCAAGGATTCAACTACGAGCAGTACTTC	.	TRBV10-2	TRBJ2-7	.
CSVVPGYNEQFF	TGCAGCGTTGTTCCAGGGTACAATGAGCAGTTCTTC	.	TRBV29-1	TRBJ2-1	.
CAISESEFYGYTF	TGTGCCATCAGTGAGTCCGAGTTCTATGGCTACACCTTC	.	TRBV10-3	TRBJ1-2	.